This T cell receptor beta chain stems from a study of cytomegalovirus exposure and HLA in healthy donors. Germline V gene data show CDR1 as DFQATT and CDR2 as SNEGSKA (reference sequence). The CDR3 runs to 11 residues. Trimming left V 7 bases short and J 4 bases short, with 11 bases between. Amplification used 60 Vbeta primers and 13 Jbeta primers. This table comes from immunoSEQ multiplex PCR, and its TCRdb copy is limited to in-frame clones, with some not included. Here the sample spans approximately 80,000 clones, around 80% being singletons. The chain combines TRBV20-1 with TRBJ2-7, with D maybe TRBD2 (6 bases). The TCR originated in a male donor in good health and CMV-seropositive. The sequenced sample was PBMCs. Written as DNA, the CDR3 is TGCAGTGTGGGAGGTTGGTACGAGCAGTACTTC. It specifies CSVGGWYEQYF.